These 12 T cell receptor beta chains share one sample of origin, sequenced in a study of blood T cell repertoires in COVID-19. Sequencing was performed with immunoSEQ multiplex PCR; in TCRdb, only in-frame clones are kept and a portion is missing. The profile shows approximately 75,000 clones, approximately 79% of them singletons. The sequenced sample consisted of peripheral blood. These receptors all stem from a human donor with acute or convalescent COVID-19. The donor label of this sample is uncertain.

The CDR3 protein is CASRPGTVNEKLFF. DNA of the CDR3: TGTGCCAGCAGACCCGGGACAGTGAATGAAAAACTGTTTTTT. The chain has TRBV6-5 and TRBJ1-4; TRBD1 aligns across 7 bases. The CDR3 is 14 amino acids. Germline CDR1 is MNHEY and CDR2 is SVGAGI. The V gene end was trimmed by 6 bases and the J gene end by 5 bases; junction bases not matched to a gene: 6.

CDR3 residues: CASSLLQGEKLFF. The DNA of the CDR3 is TGTGCCAGCAGCTTATTACAGGGTGAAAAACTGTTTTTT. V gene TRBV7-9 combines with J gene TRBJ1-4, with a weak D call TRBD1 (6 bases). CDR3 length: 13 residues. Per the germline V gene, CDR1 is SEHNR and CDR2 is FQNEAQ (reference sequence). V gave up 2 bases and J gave up 7 bases, with 8 bases separating them.

This rearrangement joins TRBV7-2 to TRBJ1-3; unclear D gene. Germline loops: CDR1 SGHTA, CDR2 FQGNSA. Trimming shortened V by 2 bases and J by 0 bases, and 5 bases separated the two germline ends. This CDR3 is 14 amino acids long. CDR3: CASSLQISGNTIYF. CDR3 DNA sequence: TGTGCCAGCAGCTTACAGATCTCTGGAAACACCATATATTTT.

The rearrangement joins TRBV2 to TRBJ1-5; no clear D gene. V dropped 6 bases and J dropped 6 bases, with 18 bases sitting between them. This CDR3 spans 15 amino acids. Germline CDR1 and CDR2: SNHLY and FYNNEI. Here the CDR3 reads CASSERSGFGQPQHF. The CDR3 coding sequence is TGTGCCAGCAGCGAAAGGTCGGGGTTTGGTCAGCCCCAGCATTTT.

The chain employs TRBV20-1 and TRBJ1-1; no clear D gene. The CDR3 loop spans 11 amino acids. The V end was cut by 3 bases, the J end by 7 bases, with 9 bases between. The germline V gene has CDR1 DFQATT and CDR2 SNEGSKA (reference sequence). CDR3 coding DNA: TGCAGTGCTAGTGGGCGACTTGAAGCTTTCTTT. This encodes CSASGRLEAFF.

The chain uses TRBV7-6 and TRBJ1-6; TRBD1 might be the D (5 bases). The CDR3 consists of 14 residues. Trimming removed 1 base at V and 7 bases at J, with 8 bases between. Germline V gene sequence: CDR1 SGHVS, CDR2 FNYEAQ. The CDR3: CASSLVAGNSPLHF. The CDR3 DNA reads TGTGCCAGCAGCTTAGTCGCAGGGAATTCACCCCTCCACTTT.

This clone was seen a few times. V usage is TRBV6-5 and J usage is TRBJ2-1, with 14 bases matching TRBD2. The trim removed 2 bases at V and 8 bases at J, leaving 5 bases unmatched. This CDR3 is built from 16 residues. Germline loops: CDR1 MNHEY, CDR2 SVGAGI. CDR3 amino acids: CASSYVGLAGADEQFF. Written as DNA, the CDR3 is TGTGCCAGCAGTTACGTGGGACTAGCGGGAGCGGATGAGCAGTTCTTC.

V is TRBV2 and J is TRBJ2-6, with 7 bases matching TRBD2. The germline V gene has CDR1 SNHLY and CDR2 FYNNEI. The CDR3 length is 17 residues. Trimming removed 4 bases from V and 4 bases from J; junction bases left unmatched: 10. The CDR3 is CASSGLNGGTGANVLTF. CDR3 nucleotide sequence: TGTGCCAGCAGTGGGCTTAACGGGGGGACCGGGGCCAACGTCCTGACTTTC. Combining the CDR3 with reference TRBV2 and TRBJ2-6 gives the whole variable domain EPEVTQTPSHQVTQMGQEVILRCVPISNHLYFYWYRQILGQKVEFLVSFYNNEISEKSEIFDDQFSVERPDGSNFTLKIRSTKLEDSAMYFCASSGLNGGTGANVLTFGAGSRLTVL.

The chain links TRBV29-1 to TRBJ1-2; the match to TRBD1 covers 8 bases. The junction had 0 bases not matched to a gene; V was cut back by 4 bases and J by 2 bases. The CDR3 covers 12 residues. Germline V lookup: CDR1 SQVTM, CDR2 ANQGSEA. This chain's CDR3 is CSVGTGNYGYTF. The DNA for the CDR3 is TGCAGCGTTGGGACAGGGAACTATGGCTACACCTTC.

The chain employs TRBV18 and TRBJ2-2; 8 nucleotides agree with TRBD2. CDR1 and CDR2 from the germline V gene are KGHSH and LQKENI. The CDR3 has 15 amino acids. V dropped 2 bases and J dropped 6; count of bases not matched to a gene: 5. Here the CDR3 DNA reads TGTGCCAGCTCACCAAGTCTCGGGAGGGCCGGGGAGCTGTTTTTT. Encoded protein: CASSPSLGRAGELFF.

This clone appeared a single time. V and J are TRBV19 and TRBJ2-1, with a possible D match to TRBD2 (5 bases). V was trimmed by 5 bases and J by 2 bases, leaving 19 bases between them. Germline lookup yields CDR1 LNHDA and CDR2 SQIVND (reference sequence). The CDR3 spans 17 residues. The CDR3 region has the DNA TGTGCCAGTAGTCTCCGGGTGGTGGCGGGTACCTACAATGAGCAGTTCTTC. It encodes CASSLRVVAGTYNEQFF.

This clone was detected a few times. V is TRBV6-4 and J is TRBJ1-1, with TRBD1 identical over 7 bases. Germline assignment: CDR1 MRHNA and CDR2 SNTAGT. The junction had 7 bases not matched to a gene; V was cut back by 5 bases and J by 1 base. This CDR3 region has 15 residues. The CDR3 nucleotides are TGTGCCAGCAGTCCCGGGGACAGCGGGAACACTGAAGCTTTCTTT. Encoded protein: CASSPGDSGNTEAFF.